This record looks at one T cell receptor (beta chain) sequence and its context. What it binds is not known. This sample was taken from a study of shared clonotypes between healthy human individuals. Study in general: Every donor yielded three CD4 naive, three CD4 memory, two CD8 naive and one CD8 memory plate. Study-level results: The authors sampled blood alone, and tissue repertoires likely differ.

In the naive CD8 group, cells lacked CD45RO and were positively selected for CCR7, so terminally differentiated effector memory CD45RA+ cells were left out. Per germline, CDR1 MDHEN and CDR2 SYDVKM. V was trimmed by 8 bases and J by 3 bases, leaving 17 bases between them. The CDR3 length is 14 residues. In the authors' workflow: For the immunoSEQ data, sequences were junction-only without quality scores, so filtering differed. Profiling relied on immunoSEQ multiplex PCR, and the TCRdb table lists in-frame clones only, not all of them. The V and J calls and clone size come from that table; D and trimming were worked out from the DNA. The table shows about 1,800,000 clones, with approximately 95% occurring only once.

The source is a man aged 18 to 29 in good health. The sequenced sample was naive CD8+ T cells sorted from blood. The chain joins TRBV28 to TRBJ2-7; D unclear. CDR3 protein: CASRPPYDDYEQYF. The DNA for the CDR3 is TGTGCCAGCCGCCCCCCCTATGACGACTACGAGCAGTACTTC.